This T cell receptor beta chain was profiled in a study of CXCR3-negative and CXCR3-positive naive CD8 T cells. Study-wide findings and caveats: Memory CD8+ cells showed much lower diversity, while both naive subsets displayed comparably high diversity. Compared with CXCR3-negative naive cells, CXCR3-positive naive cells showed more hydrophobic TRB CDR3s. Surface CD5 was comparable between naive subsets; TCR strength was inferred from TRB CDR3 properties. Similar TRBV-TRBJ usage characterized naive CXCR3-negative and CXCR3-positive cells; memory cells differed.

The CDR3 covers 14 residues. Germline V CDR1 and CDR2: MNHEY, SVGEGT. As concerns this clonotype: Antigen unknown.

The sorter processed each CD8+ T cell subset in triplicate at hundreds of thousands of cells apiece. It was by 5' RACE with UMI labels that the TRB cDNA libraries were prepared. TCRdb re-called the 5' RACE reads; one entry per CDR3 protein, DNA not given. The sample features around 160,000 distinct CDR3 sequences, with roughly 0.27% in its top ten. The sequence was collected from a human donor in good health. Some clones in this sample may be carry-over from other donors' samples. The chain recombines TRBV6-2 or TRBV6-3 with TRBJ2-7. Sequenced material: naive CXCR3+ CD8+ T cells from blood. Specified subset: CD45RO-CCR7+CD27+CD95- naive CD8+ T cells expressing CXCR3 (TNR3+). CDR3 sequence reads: CASSAAGSSYEQYF.